The next 2 T cell receptor beta chains were all read from a single sample in a study of siplizumab effects on memory and regulatory T cells. The method was immunoSEQ multiplex PCR; TCRdb's version includes in-frame clones alone and lacks a portion of them. The repertoire has over 100,000 clones, about 92% of them found once; the top ten carry under 0.75%. The sample consisted of Tregs sorted from blood. The receptors shown here come from a human donor in good health.

This clone was observed once. The chain employs TRBV11-3 and TRBJ1-5; 8 bases are shared with TRBD1. Germline V gives CDR1 SGHNT, CDR2 YENEEA. Trimming cost V 2 bases and J 3 bases; bases outside gene matches: 12. The length of the CDR3 is 18 residues. The CDR3 protein is CASSLTLRTGIPNQPQHF. The CDR3 DNA follows: TGTGCCAGCAGCTTAACGTTGCGGACAGGGATTCCCAATCAGCCCCAGCATTTT.

This clone was seen only once. V and J are TRBV6-5 and TRBJ1-1; D gene unclear. Germline V lookup: CDR1 MNHEY, CDR2 SVGAGI. Between the trimmed V and J ends, which lost 8 bases and 1 base, there was a span of 11 bases. The CDR3 loop spans 13 amino acids. The CDR3 reads CASFGSGNTEAFF. For the CDR3, the DNA is TGTGCCAGCTTCGGGTCGGGGAACACTGAAGCTTTCTTT.